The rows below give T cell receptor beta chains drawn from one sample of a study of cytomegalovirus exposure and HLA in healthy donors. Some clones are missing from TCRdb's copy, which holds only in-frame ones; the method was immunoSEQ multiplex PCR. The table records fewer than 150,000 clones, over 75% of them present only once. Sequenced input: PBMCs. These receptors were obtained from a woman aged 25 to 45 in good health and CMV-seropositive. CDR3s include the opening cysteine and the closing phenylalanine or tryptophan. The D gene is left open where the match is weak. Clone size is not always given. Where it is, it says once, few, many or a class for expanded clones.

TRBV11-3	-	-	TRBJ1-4	CASSLEGATNEKLFF	TGTGCCAGCAGCTTAGAAGGAGCCACTAATGAAAAACTGTTTTTT
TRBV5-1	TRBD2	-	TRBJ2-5	CASSRWTSGVQETQYF	TGCGCCAGCAGCCGTTGGACTAGCGGGGTGCAAGAGACCCAGTACTTC
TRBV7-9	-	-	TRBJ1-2	CASSLFGDGYTF	TGTGCCAGCAGCTTGTTCGGGGATGGCTACACCTTC
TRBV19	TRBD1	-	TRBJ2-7	CASSNQGADEQYF	TGTGCCAGTAGTAACCAGGGGGCGGACGAGCAGTACTTC
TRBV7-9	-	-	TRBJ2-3	CASMQRDPSGDTQYF	TGTGCCAGCATGCAACGGGATCCTTCGGGAGATACGCAGTATTTT
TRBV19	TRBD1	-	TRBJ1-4	CASIGTGGGNEKLFF	TGTGCCAGTATAGGGACAGGGGGGGGTAATGAAAAACTGTTTTTT
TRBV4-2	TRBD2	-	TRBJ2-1	CASSQDSLSTSGGYNEQFF	TGTGCCAGCAGCCAAGATTCCCTCTCAACTAGCGGGGGCTACAATGAGCAGTTCTTC
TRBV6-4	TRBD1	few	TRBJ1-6	CASSDSTGGSPLHF	TGTGCCAGCAGTGACTCGACAGGGGGTTCACCCCTCCACTTT
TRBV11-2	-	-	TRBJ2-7	CASSLAQISHEQYF	TGTGCCAGCAGCTTAGCGCAGATTAGCCACGAGCAGTACTTC
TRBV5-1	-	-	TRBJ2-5	CASSLAPEETQYF	TGCGCCAGCAGCTTGGCACCGGAAGAGACCCAGTACTTC
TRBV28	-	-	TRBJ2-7	CASSSFGQGGIGYEQYF	TGTGCCAGCAGTAGTTTCGGGCAGGGAGGAATTGGATACGAGCAGTACTTC
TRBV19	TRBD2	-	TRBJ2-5	CASSLGLANQETQYF	TGTGCCAGTAGCCTTGGACTAGCCAACCAAGAGACCCAGTACTTC
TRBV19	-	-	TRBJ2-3	CASRGAKGGGTDTQYF	TGTGCCAGTAGGGGAGCGAAAGGGGGGGGCACAGATACGCAGTATTTT
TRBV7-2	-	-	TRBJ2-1	CASSLPKTGSSSYNEQFF	TGTGCCAGCAGCTTACCCAAAACAGGGTCCAGCTCCTACAATGAGCAGTTCTTC
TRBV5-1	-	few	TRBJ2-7	CASSLSAGGTGEQYF	TGCGCCAGCAGCTTGTCGGCAGGGGGGACGGGCGAGCAGTACTTC
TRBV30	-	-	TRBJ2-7	CAWSVGVAEQYF	TGTGCCTGGAGTGTAGGCGTAGCCGAGCAGTACTTC
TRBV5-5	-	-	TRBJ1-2	CASRSDPGHGNGYTF	TGTGCCAGCAGATCGGACCCGGGACACGGGAATGGCTACACCTTC
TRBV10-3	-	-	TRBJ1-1	CAISDSNTELNTEAFF	TGTGCCATCTCAGATTCTAACACAGAATTGAACACTGAAGCTTTCTTT
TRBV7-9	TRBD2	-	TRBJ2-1	CASSSYGSGGYNEQFF	TGTGCCAGCAGCTCCTACGGTAGCGGGGGGTACAATGAGCAGTTCTTC
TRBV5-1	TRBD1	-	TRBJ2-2	CASSFTGDRSTGELFF	TGCGCCAGCAGCTTTACAGGGGACCGATCCACCGGGGAGCTGTTTTTT
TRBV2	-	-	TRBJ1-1	CASSGSGRANTEAFF	TGTGCCAGCAGTGGGTCGGGGAGGGCGAACACTGAAGCTTTCTTT
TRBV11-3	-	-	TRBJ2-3	CASTGFNTPDTQYF	TGTGCCAGCACGGGGTTTAATACGCCAGATACGCAGTATTTT
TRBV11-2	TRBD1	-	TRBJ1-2	CASSLGQINGYTF	TGTGCCAGCAGCCTGGGACAGATCAATGGCTACACCTTC
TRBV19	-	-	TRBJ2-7	CASSMRTSGRGGYYEQYF	TGTGCCAGTAGTATGCGGACTAGTGGAAGGGGGGGGTACTACGAGCAGTACTTC
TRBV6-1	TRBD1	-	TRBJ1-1	CASSALRTGITEAFF	TGTGCCAGCAGTGCCCTCCGGACAGGGATCACTGAAGCTTTCTTT
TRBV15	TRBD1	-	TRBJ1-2	CATLDRGQSSGYTF	TGTGCCACCCTAGACAGGGGCCAGAGCAGTGGCTACACCTTC
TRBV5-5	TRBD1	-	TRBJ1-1	CASSSQGQGVTEAFF	TGTGCCAGCAGCTCCCAGGGACAGGGGGTCACTGAAGCTTTCTTT
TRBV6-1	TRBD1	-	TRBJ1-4	CASSDSRGQEKLFF	TGTGCCAGCAGTGACTCCAGGGGGCAGGAAAAACTGTTTTTT
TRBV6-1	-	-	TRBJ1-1	CASSEVVGGTEAFF	TGTGCCAGCAGTGAAGTGGTAGGGGGCACTGAAGCTTTCTTT
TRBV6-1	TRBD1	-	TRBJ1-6	CASSGSGTGKISPLHF	TGTGCCAGCAGTGGATCCGGGACAGGGAAGATTTCACCCCTCCACTTT
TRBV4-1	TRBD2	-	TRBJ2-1	CASSLVGLAGNEQFF	TGCGCCAGCAGCCTGGTCGGACTAGCGGGGAATGAGCAGTTCTTC
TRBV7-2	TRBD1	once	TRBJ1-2	CASSSGQFYGYTF	TGTGCCAGCAGCTCGGGACAGTTCTATGGCTACACCTTC
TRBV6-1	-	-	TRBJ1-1	CASSEETNTEAFF	TGTGCCAGCAGTGAAGAGACAAACACTGAAGCTTTCTTT
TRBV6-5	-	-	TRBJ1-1	CASSPRQGTEAFF	TGTGCCAGCAGCCCTCGGCAGGGGACTGAAGCTTTCTTT
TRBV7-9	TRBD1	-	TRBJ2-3	CASSTDRGADTQYF	TGTGCCAGCAGCACGGACAGGGGAGCAGATACGCAGTATTTT
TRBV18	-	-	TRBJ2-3	CASSQNPQATDTQYF	TGTGCCAGCTCACAAAATCCTCAGGCTACAGATACGCAGTATTTT
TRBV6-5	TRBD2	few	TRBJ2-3	CASSYEGGSGDTQYF	TGTGCCAGCAGTTACGAAGGCGGGAGTGGTGATACGCAGTATTTT
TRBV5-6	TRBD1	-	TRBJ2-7	CASSRDRGVEQYF	TGTGCCAGCAGCCGGGACAGGGGTGTCGAGCAGTACTTC
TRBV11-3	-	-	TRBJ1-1	CASSLGGPDNTEAFF	TGTGCCAGCAGCTTAGGGGGGCCAGACAACACTGAAGCTTTCTTT
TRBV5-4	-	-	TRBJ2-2	CASSLGNRDGGELFF	TGTGCCAGCAGCTTGGGAAACAGGGATGGCGGGGAGCTGTTTTTT
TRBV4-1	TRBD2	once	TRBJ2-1	CASSQASIAGVYNEQFF	TGCGCCAGCAGCCAAGCTTCCATAGCGGGAGTCTACAATGAGCAGTTCTTC
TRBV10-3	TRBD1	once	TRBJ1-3	CATYSGQYSGNTIYF	TGTGCCACTTACTCGGGACAGTACTCTGGAAACACCATATATTTT
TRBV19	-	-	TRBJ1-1	CASRGHLNTEAFF	TGTGCCAGTAGAGGACACTTGAACACTGAAGCTTTCTTT
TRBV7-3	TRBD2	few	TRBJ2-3	CASSLTAGTSGRGGTDTQYF	TGTGCCAGCAGCTTAACCGCTGGGACTAGCGGGAGGGGAGGGACAGATACGCAGTATTTT
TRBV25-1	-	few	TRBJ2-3	CASSGRTNTDTQYF	TGTGCCAGCAGTGGGCGGACTAACACAGATACGCAGTATTTT
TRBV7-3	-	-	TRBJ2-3	CASSSRNADTQYF	TGTGCCAGCAGCTCTAGAAATGCAGATACGCAGTATTTT
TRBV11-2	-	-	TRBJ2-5	CASNPKLTRYF	TGTGCCAGCAACCCGAAGCTTACGCGGTACTTC
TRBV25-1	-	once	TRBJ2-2	CASSELVEGDTGELFF	TGTGCCAGCAGTGAACTGGTAGAGGGCGACACCGGGGAGCTGTTTTTT
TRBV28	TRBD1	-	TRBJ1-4	CASSLRGSEKLFF	TGTGCCAGCAGTCTCAGGGGGTCGGAAAAACTGTTTTTT
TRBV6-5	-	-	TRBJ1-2	CASSSVTNYGYTF	TGTGCCAGCAGTTCGGTTACTAACTATGGCTACACCTTC
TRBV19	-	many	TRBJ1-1	CASSGTRANTEAFF	TGTGCCAGTAGTGGGACAAGGGCGAACACTGAAGCTTTCTTT
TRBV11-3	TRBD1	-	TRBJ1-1	CASSPGTGVSVNTEAFF	TGTGCCAGCAGCCCCGGGACAGGGGTATCGGTGAACACTGAAGCTTTCTTT
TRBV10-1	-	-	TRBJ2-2	CARTLSPECAGSNTGELFF	TGCGCCAGGACCTTATCTCCGGAGTGTGCGGGATCGAACACCGGGGAGCTGTTTTTT
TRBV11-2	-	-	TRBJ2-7	CASSLEILLEQYF	TGTGCCAGCAGCTTAGAGATCCTACTCGAGCAGTACTTC
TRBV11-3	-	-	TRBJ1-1	CASSFRGPMNTEAFF	TGTGCCAGCAGCTTCAGAGGCCCCATGAACACTGAAGCTTTCTTT
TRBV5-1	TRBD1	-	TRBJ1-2	CASSVRTGFGGYTF	TGCGCCAGCAGCGTCCGGACAGGGTTCGGCGGCTACACCTTC
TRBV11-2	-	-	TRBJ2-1	CASSLVVAAYNEQFF	TGTGCCAGCAGCTTAGTTGTAGCGGCCTACAATGAGCAGTTCTTC
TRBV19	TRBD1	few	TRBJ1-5	CASSTHHSTGDWGSNQPQHF	TGTGCCAGTAGTACACACCACTCGACAGGGGATTGGGGTAGCAATCAGCCCCAGCATTTT
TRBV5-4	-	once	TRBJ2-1	CASPPLSGVPNEQFF	TGTGCCAGTCCCCCTCTGTCGGGAGTGCCCAATGAGCAGTTCTTC
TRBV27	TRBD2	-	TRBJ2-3	CASSPRGLAVTDTQYF	TGTGCCAGCAGCCCGAGGGGACTAGCAGTTACAGATACGCAGTATTTT